The T cell receptor beta chain under discussion was sequenced for a study of T cells in Graves' hyperthyroidism and ophthalmopathy. About this clonotype itself: What it binds is unknown.

RNA transcripts provided the source from which TCR beta CDR3 regions were amplified. First-round RT-PCR with HTBI primers amplified the TCR CDR3 region. TCRdb re-called the multiplex PCR reads through MiXCR, storing one row per CDR3 protein. The data show fewer than 350,000 distinct CDR3 sequences, with 15% to 20% seen just once and roughly 49% held by the top ten. The CDR3 contains 16 residues. Germline values: CDR1 KGHSH, CDR2 LQKENI. V shed 3 bases, J shed 4 bases, and the junction held 6 bases outside the gene matches. Whole-study results and caveats: Patients with ophthalmopathy were separated from those with stable hyperthyroidism by a 13 V-J model.

The sequence came from a woman aged 50 to 60 with Graves' hyperthyroidism. The sample taken for sequencing was blood. V is TRBV18 and J is TRBJ1-1; the match to TRBD1 covers 12 bases. CDR3 in DNA: TGTGCCAGCTCACCGGGACAGGGGGCCGGGGGCACTGAAGCTTTCTTT. Its translation: CASSPGQGAGGTEAFF.